This T cell receptor (beta chain) was found in a study of blood T cell repertoires in COVID-19. On the study more broadly: Acute-phase and convalescent COVID-19 samples originated in the United States, Italy and Spain. The analysed material was cDNA or gDNA that came from T cells, B-cell-depleted T cells, or PBMCs.

This CDR3 region has 15 residues. The germline V gene encodes CDR1 SNHLY and CDR2 FYNNEI. V lost 0 bases, J lost 0 bases, and 1 base stayed unmatched. In the authors' methods: Reference gene primer amplification gave nucleated cell count estimates. The repertoire was sequenced with immunoSEQ multiplex PCR; TCRdb's copy has only in-frame clones and lacks some. V, J and clone size were drawn from that table, and D and trimming were deduced from the DNA. The table has 250,000 or so clones, 84% seen once. The source of this sequence is a man aged 45-60 years with acute or convalescent COVID-19. Sample: peripheral blood. The chain combines TRBV2 with TRBJ1-1; 7 bases match TRBD1. The CDR3 here is CASSEAGQLNTEAFF. The CDR3 DNA follows: TGTGCCAGCAGTGAAGCGGGACAGCTGAACACTGAAGCTTTCTTT.